This T cell receptor (beta chain) emerged from a study of graft-versus-host responses after intestinal transplantation. The protocol was immunoSEQ multiplex PCR, while the TCRdb copy is restricted to in-frame clones and leaves out a portion. The sample consists of some 100,000 clones, roughly 90% of them appearing once. This CDR3 has 15 residues. Per germline, CDR1 SGHRS and CDR2 YFSETQ. With 4 bases clipped from V and 8 bases from J, the junction kept 8 bases outside the gene matches. A note on this clone: The antigen is unknown.

The chain joins TRBV5-1 to TRBJ1-4; 10 bases are a match to TRBD1. Sequenced here: unstimulated CD8+ T cells sorted from spleen or lymph node cells, sampled before transplant. This TCR derives from a human donor who was the organ donor for an intestinal transplant. The CDR3: CASSTGTGEVEKLFF. The CDR3 nucleotides are TGCGCCAGCAGCACCGGGACAGGGGAGGTAGAAAAACTGTTTTTT.